The 20 T cell receptor beta chains below come from one sample, sequenced in a study of cytomegalovirus exposure and HLA in healthy donors (TCRdb year 2017). Libraries were prepared through the immunoSEQ multiplex PCR assay. A mixture of 60 forward primers for TCR Vbeta segments and 13 reverse primers for TCR Jbeta segments was used in the multiplex PCR. Entries here come from immuneACCESS through TCRdb and include only in-frame sequences with V and J called. Some clones fail to appear in such tables; in the studies checked, an unresolved V gene covers under half of the shortfall, and the cause of the remainder is unknown. The record for this sample contains about 160,000 clones. The ten largest clones take up roughly 2% of the sample. The sequenced material came from PBMCs. All receptors derive from a man in his thirties or forties in good health and CMV-seronegative.

The V call is TRBV5-1, the J call TRBJ2-5; D remains unclear. V was pared by 0 bases and J by 3 bases, with 9 bases between. Germline V gene lookup returns CDR1 SGHRS and CDR2 YFSETQ. This CDR3 region has 14 residues. This CDR3 reads CASSLAITEETQYF. The CDR3 region has the DNA TGCGCCAGCAGCTTGGCTATAACGGAAGAGACCCAGTACTTC.

The chain couples TRBV2 to TRBJ2-5; possible D gene TRBD2, 5 bases. Germline CDR1 SNHLY, CDR2 FYNNEI. Trimming cost V 6 bases and J 0 bases, with 11 bases left between them. The CDR3 extends over 14 amino acids. The CDR3 reads CASRGEQYQETQYF. The DNA of the CDR3 is TGTGCCAGCAGGGGAGAACAGTACCAAGAGACCCAGTACTTC.

J is TRBJ2-3 and V is TRBV6-1; tentative D call: TRBD1 (7 bases). The CDR3 contains 15 residues. Per germline, CDR1 MNHNS and CDR2 SASEGT. The V end was cut by 3 bases, the J end by 5 bases, with 15 bases between. CDR3 sequence (DNA): TGTGCCAGCAGTGAGAGGACAGGAGGGAAAGATACGCAGTATTTT. Residues: CASSERTGGKDTQYF.

This sequence joins TRBV6-1 and TRBJ2-3; a weak D match, TRBD2 (6 bases). The CDR3 totals 13 residues. Germline values: CDR1 MNHNS, CDR2 SASEGT. Trimming stripped 10 bases from V and 1 base from J, with 12 bases between. CDR3 sequence: CATRDSGTDTQYF. The CDR3 DNA reads TGTGCCACCAGGGACTCCGGCACAGATACGCAGTATTTT.

The chain joins TRBV10-2 to TRBJ2-3; weak D call: TRBD1 (5 bases). CDR1 WSHSY and CDR2 SAAADI come from the germline V gene. The CDR3 runs 13 residues. V was shortened by 8 bases and J by 0 bases, with 9 bases between the two germline ends. CDR3 DNA: TGCGCCAGCGCAGGGTTCAGCACAGATACGCAGTATTTT. Protein product: CASAGFSTDTQYF.

The chain uses TRBV27 and TRBJ2-2; D gene uncertain. CDR1 is MNHEY, CDR2 SMNVEV, per germline (reference sequence). The CDR3 spans 12 residues. The V end lost 1 base, the J end lost 6 bases, and 3 bases lay between the germline ends. The CDR3 coding sequence is TGTGCCAGCAGTTTATTAGCCGGGGAGCTGTTTTTT. It specifies CASSLLAGELFF.

The CDR3 DNA sequence: TGTGCCAGCAGCCTGGACATTTCCTACGAGCAGTACTTC. Encoded protein: CASSLDISYEQYF. This rearrangement joins TRBV6-1 to TRBJ2-7; tentatively, D is TRBD1 (5 bases). CDR1 and CDR2 from the germline V gene are MNHNS and SASEGT. V lost 6 bases and J 1 base, leaving 10 bases between the germline ends. The length of the CDR3 is 13 residues.

The chain employs TRBV29-1 and TRBJ1-2; 7 bases agree with TRBD1. V trimming: 6 bases; J trimming: 4 bases; junction bases outside the gene matches: 5. From germline, CDR1 is SQVTM and CDR2 ANQGSEA. This CDR3 is 12 amino acids long. The CDR3 nucleotides read TGCAGCGTGTTAAGACAGGGCTATGGCTACACCTTC. It yields the protein CSVLRQGYGYTF. Together with reference TRBV29-1 and TRBJ1-2, the CDR3 gives the full variable domain: SAVISQKPSRDICQRGTSLTIQCQVDSQVTMMFWYRQQPGQSLTLIATANQGSEATYESGFVIDKFPISRPNLTFSTLTVSNMSPEDSSIYLCSVLRQGYGYTFGSGTRLTVV.

The rearrangement links TRBV10-3 to TRBJ2-3, with TRBD1 matching 9 bases. Germline-derived CDR1 and CDR2 are ENHRY and SYGVKD. V lost 10 bases, J lost 2 bases, and 13 bases stayed unmatched. This CDR3 is built from 16 residues. CDR3 nucleotides: TGTGCCACCGAGGCTGGACAGGGGAGGCTCACAGATACGCAGTATTTT. As protein: CATEAGQGRLTDTQYF.

The V call is TRBV11-3, the J call TRBJ2-3; no clear D. Trimming removed 5 bases at V and 6 bases at J, with 12 bases between. CDR1 and CDR2 from the germline V gene are SGHNT and YENEEA. The length of the CDR3 is 13 residues. CDR3 in amino acids: CASSPGYPDTQYF. CDR3 DNA sequence: TGTGCCAGCAGCCCCGGGTATCCGGATACGCAGTATTTT.

The gene calls are TRBV12-5 and TRBJ1-1; the D is unclear. Germline assignment: CDR1 LGHNT and CDR2 FRNRAP. V lost 0 bases and J 3 bases, leaving 8 bases between the germline ends. The CDR3 spans 14 residues. CDR3 DNA: TGTGCTAGTGGTTTGGTACTGAGGGACACTGAAGCTTTCTTT. This translates into CASGLVLRDTEAFF. Looking up the rest from reference TRBV12-5 and TRBJ1-1 gives the full variable domain: DARVTQTPRHKVTEMGQEVTMRCQPILGHNTVFWYRQTMMQGLELLAYFRNRAPLDDSGMPKDRFSAEMPDATLATLKIQPSEPRDSAVYFCASGLVLRDTEAFFGQGTRLTVV.

The J gene is TRBJ2-5, the V gene TRBV7-7; the match to TRBD1 covers 8 bases. Germline trimming cut 4 bases from V and 11 bases from J; bases unmatched to any gene: 9. The CDR3 is made up of 13 amino acids. CDR1 is SSHAT, CDR2 FNYEAQ, per germline (reference sequence). This CDR3 is CASSSGTGAEQYF. CDR3 DNA: TGTGCCAGCAGCTCCGGGACAGGTGCTGAGCAGTACTTC.

To note about this clone: This sample also contains other DNA sequences that code for the same CDR3. The chain joins TRBV5-4 to TRBJ2-7, with 8 nucleotides matching TRBD1. The CDR3 contains 14 residues. The germline V gene encodes CDR1 SGHNT and CDR2 YYREEE (reference sequence). Germline trimming cut 4 bases from V and 3 bases from J; bases unmatched to any gene: 6. CDR3 sequence reads: CASSPPGQGYEQYF. The CDR3 coding sequence is TGTGCCAGCAGCCCTCCAGGACAGGGCTACGAGCAGTACTTC.

This chain uses TRBV11-3 with TRBJ2-3; D perhaps matches TRBD2 (6 bases). Germline values: CDR1 SGHNT, CDR2 YENEEA. CDR3 length: 16 residues. Trimming cost V 1 base and J 4 bases, with 15 bases left between them. CDR3 in DNA: TGTGCCAGCAGCTTAGGGCGCTCCGGGAGTCCAGATACGCAGTATTTT. Translated: CASSLGRSGSPDTQYF. The full variable domain, with the rest looked up from reference TRBV11-3 and TRBJ2-3, is EAGVVQSPRYKIIEKKQPVAFWCNPISGHNTLYWYLQNLGQGPELLIRYENEEAVDDSQLPKDRFSAERLKGVDSTLKIQPAELGDSAVYLCASSLGRSGSPDTQYFGPGTRLTVL.

This chain links TRBV9 with TRBJ2-2; 8 nucleotides line up with TRBD2. Germline CDR1 SGDLS, CDR2 YYNGEE. This CDR3 has 17 amino acids. V gave up 0 bases and J gave up 2 bases; unmatched junction bases: 6. The CDR3 bases are TGTGCCAGCAGCGTAGCGAGCGGGAGTTTCAACACCGGGGAGCTGTTTTTT. It is translated as CASSVASGSFNTGELFF.

The gene calls are TRBV28 and TRBJ1-3, with TRBD1 matching 10 bases. J gave up 4 bases and V 6 bases, and 12 bases lay outside the gene matches. Germline V gives CDR1 MDHEN, CDR2 SYDVKM. This CDR3 spans 17 amino acids. The DNA for the CDR3 is TGTGCCAGCAGGTCGGGACAGGGGTCCCCTGGGGGAAACACCATATATTTT. Protein sequence: CASRSGQGSPGGNTIYF.

The V and J genes are TRBV11-2 and TRBJ2-1, with D possibly matching TRBD2 (5 bases). Germline V lookup: CDR1 SGHAT, CDR2 FQNNGV. Trimming stripped 6 bases from V and 1 base from J, with 13 bases between. CDR3 length: 15 residues. The CDR3 DNA sequence: TGTGCCAGCAGTCTCCCCGGCGGGTCCTACAATGAGCAGTTCTTC. Translation: CASSLPGGSYNEQFF.

J is TRBJ2-3 and V is TRBV5-4; D is ambiguous. The CDR3 spans 11 residues. Per the germline V gene, CDR1 is SGHNT and CDR2 is YYREEE (reference sequence). V was trimmed by 2 bases and J by 5 bases, leaving 3 bases between them. The CDR3 loop is CASSFRDTQYF. The CDR3 region has the DNA TGTGCCAGCAGCTTTCGAGATACGCAGTATTTT.

This chain connects TRBV5-4 to TRBJ1-1; D remains ambiguous. Trimming removed 3 bases from V and 1 base from J, with 7 bases in between. The germline CDR1 and CDR2 sequences are SGHNT and YYREEE (reference sequence). The CDR3 consists of 13 residues. The CDR3 DNA follows: TGTGCCAGCAGCTCGGGGTCGAACACTGAAGCTTTCTTT. Its translation: CASSSGSNTEAFF. The variable domain in full, completed from reference TRBV5-4 and TRBJ1-1, reads ETGVTQSPTHLIKTRGQQVTLRCSSQSGHNTVSWYQQALGQGPQFIFQYYREEENGRGNFPPRFSGLQFPNYSSELNVNALELDDSALYLCASSSGSNTEAFFGQGTRLTVV.

The chain links TRBV5-1 to TRBJ2-1; D perhaps matches TRBD1 (6 bases). Germline assignment: CDR1 SGHRS and CDR2 YFSETQ. This CDR3 has 16 amino acids. V was cut by 4 bases and J by 8 bases, with 22 bases left in between. The DNA for the CDR3 is TGCGCCAGCAGCATAACGTACAGGGACCTAAATTATGAGCAGTTCTTC. As protein: CASSITYRDLNYEQFF.